This T cell receptor beta chain was found in a study of T cell responses to AZD1222 COVID-19 vaccine. The data were produced by immunoSEQ multiplex PCR, yet TCRdb's version contains in-frame clones alone and is incomplete. The sample has 180,000 or so clones, approximately 91% seen once. This CDR3 comprises 15 residues. The V segment lost 5 bases and the J segment 2 bases; nucleotides outside the gene matches: 5. Germline V gene lookup returns CDR1 SGHRS and CDR2 YFSETQ. It was second doses at about 4 or about 12 weeks that were pooled. This clone was recorded only once. The TCR comes from an adult who received the AZD1222 COVID-19 vaccine. Sequencing was performed on peripheral blood, taken 28 days after the second AZD1222 dose. The chain carries TRBV5-1 and TRBJ1-4; TRBD1 matches 8 bases. The CDR3 DNA reads as TGCGCCAGCAGACCAGGGGGCAGGACTAATGAAAAACTGTTTTTT. This gives the protein CASRPGGRTNEKLFF.